This T cell receptor (beta chain) comes out of a study of T cell responses to AZD1222 COVID-19 vaccine. Notes on the study in general: Baseline seropositives among AZD1222 recipients totaled only 5 to 7. Spike was spanned by vaccine-associated CD4 TCRs, which were dominant at 160-218 and 743-854. Spike-specific TCR breadth and depth went up after people got two AZD1222 doses.

Regarding this clone: Its antigen is currently unknown.

Assay used: immunoSEQ multiplex PCR; TCRdb lists only in-frame clones, some missing. The sample consists of more than 80,000 clones, 90% of them appearing once. CDR3 length equals 16 residues. V was pared by 5 bases and J by 6 bases, with 14 bases of the junction left unmatched. The germline gives CDR1 SGHTA, CDR2 FQGNSA. Source: peripheral blood, taken 28 days after the second AZD1222 dose. This chain connects TRBV7-2 to TRBJ1-2; 8 positions agree with TRBD1. This TCR came from an adult who received the AZD1222 COVID-19 vaccine. This chain's CDR3 is CASSQDGARTGNGYTF. The CDR3 bases are TGTGCCAGCAGCCAAGATGGAGCAAGGACAGGGAATGGCTACACCTTC. Drawing the rest from reference TRBV7-2 and TRBJ1-2, the complete variable domain is GAGVSQSPSNKVTEKGKDVELRCDPISGHTALYWYRQSLGQGLEFLIYFQGNSAPDKSGLPSDRFSAERTGGSVSTLTIQRTQQEDSAVYLCASSQDGARTGNGYTFGSGTRLTVV.